This T cell receptor (beta chain) was recorded in a study of T-cell reconstitution after alpha-beta-depleted transplantation in children. Preparation of the TCRbeta library used unique molecular identifiers. Each CDR3 protein gets one entry after TCRdb re-called the PCR reads with MiXCR. The table has over 150,000 distinct CDR3 sequences, 14% to 15% seen once. The junction had 10 bases not matched to a gene; V was cut back by 5 bases and J by 10 bases. The CDR3 loop spans 14 amino acids. Germline CDR1 and CDR2: SGHVS and FNYEAQ. This clonotype was counted only a few times. The J gene is TRBJ1-4, the V gene TRBV7-6; TRBD1 matches 7 bases. Specimen: PBMCs from the stem cell graft donor, collected from the stem cell graft. The receptor comes from a human donor who donated a stem cell graft to a child with acute lymphoblastic leukemia. CDR3 DNA: TGTGCCAGCAGCCGTTTCCAGGGGGATCGAAAACTGTTTTTT. Protein sequence: CASSRFQGDRKLFF.